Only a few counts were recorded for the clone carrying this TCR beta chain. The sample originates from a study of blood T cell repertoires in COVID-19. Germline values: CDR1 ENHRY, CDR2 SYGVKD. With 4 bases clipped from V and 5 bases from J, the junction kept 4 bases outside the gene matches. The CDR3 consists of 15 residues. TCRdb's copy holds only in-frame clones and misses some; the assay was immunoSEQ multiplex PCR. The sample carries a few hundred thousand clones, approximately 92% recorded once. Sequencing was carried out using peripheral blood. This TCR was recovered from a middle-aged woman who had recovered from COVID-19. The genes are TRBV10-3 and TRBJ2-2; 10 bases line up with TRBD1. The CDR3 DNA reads TGTGCCATCAGTGGACAGGGGGCTACAACCGGGGAGCTGTTTTTT. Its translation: CAISGQGATTGELFF.